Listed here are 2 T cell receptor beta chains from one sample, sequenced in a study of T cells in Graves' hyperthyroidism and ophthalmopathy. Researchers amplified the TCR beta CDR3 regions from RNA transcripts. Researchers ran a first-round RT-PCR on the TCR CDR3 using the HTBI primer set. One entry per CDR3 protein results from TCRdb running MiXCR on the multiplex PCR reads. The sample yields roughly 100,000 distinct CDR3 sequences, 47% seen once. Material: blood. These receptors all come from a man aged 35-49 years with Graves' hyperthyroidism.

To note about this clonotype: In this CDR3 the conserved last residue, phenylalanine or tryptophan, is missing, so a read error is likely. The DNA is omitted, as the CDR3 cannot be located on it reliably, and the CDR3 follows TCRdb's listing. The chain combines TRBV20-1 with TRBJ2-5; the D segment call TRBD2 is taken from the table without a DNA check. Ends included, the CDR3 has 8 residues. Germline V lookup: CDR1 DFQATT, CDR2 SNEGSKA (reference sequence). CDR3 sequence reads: CSARGLAG.

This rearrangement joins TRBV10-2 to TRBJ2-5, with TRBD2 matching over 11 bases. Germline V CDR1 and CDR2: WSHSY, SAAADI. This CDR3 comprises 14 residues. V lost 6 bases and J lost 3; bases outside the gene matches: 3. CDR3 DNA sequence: TGCGCCAGCAGAGCGGGACTAGCGGAAGAGACCCAGTACTTC. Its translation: CASRAGLAEETQYF.